This T cell receptor beta chain was captured in a study of shared clonotypes between healthy human individuals. Study-level information: The study used three CD4 naive, three CD4 memory, two CD8 naive and one CD8 memory plate per donor. Overall study findings and caveats: Among donors, the sharing of clonotypes was expected to be influenced by sequencing depth. Sharing across four donors was highest in naive CD4 (around 5%) and lowest in memory CD8 (approximately 0.4%).

CD45RO-negative CD8 cells positively selected for CCR7 made up the naive population, which excluded terminally differentiated effector memory CD45RA+ cells. The donor population consisted of healthy HIV-negative adults with no recent acute infections or vaccinations. Assay: immunoSEQ multiplex PCR; the TCRdb copy retains only in-frame clones and omits some. Found here are around 560,000 clones, 90% to 95% of them singletons; the top ten hold around 0.12%. A single count supports this clone. The antigen is not known. The CDR3 spans 16 residues. V was trimmed by 4 bases and J by 0 bases, leaving 14 bases between them. CDR1 and CDR2 (germline): SEHNR, FQNEAQ (reference sequence).

This rearrangement joins TRBV7-9 to TRBJ2-3; D tentatively fits TRBD1 or TRBD2 (5 bases each). This clonotype originated in a woman aged 25 to 39 in good health. Material for sequencing was naive CD8+ T cells sorted from blood. DNA of the CDR3: TGTGCCAGCAGCTCTCCGGGACGGCGAAGCACAGATACGCAGTATTTT. Protein product: CASSSPGRRSTDTQYF.